These T cell receptor beta chains were read from a single sample in a study of cytomegalovirus exposure and HLA in healthy donors. Clones were sequenced by immunoSEQ multiplex PCR, and TCRdb holds only the in-frame ones, with some missing. The repertoire holds about 160,000 clones, with approximately 83% as singletons. Material for sequencing was PBMCs. The receptors originated from a boy aged 2 to 10 in good health and CMV-seronegative. CDR3s include the opening cysteine and the closing phenylalanine or tryptophan. The D gene is left open where the match is weak. Where a row states a size, it is once, few, many or the class of an expanded clone; other rows omit it.

>TRBJ1-5|TRBV27|once|.
TGTGCCAGCAGTCCGCGATCAGGCCGCAATCAGCCCCAGCATTTT
CASSPRSGRNQPQHF
>TRBJ1-2|TRBV9|.|.
TGTGCCAGCAGCGTAGAGGTAACAGAAAACCTCTATGGCTACACCTTC
CASSVEVTENLYGYTF
>TRBJ1-2|TRBV18|.|.
TGTGCCAGCTCACCAAAGTCTCATCAGGACTATGGCTACACCTTC
CASSPKSHQDYGYTF
>TRBJ2-2|TRBV9|.|TRBD2
TGTGCCAGCAGCCCCTGGACTAGCGGGGACACCGGGGAGCTGTTTTTT
CASSPWTSGDTGELFF
>TRBJ2-7|TRBV2|.|TRBD2
TGTGCCAGCAGTGAACCGGGCCTAGCGGGATACGAGCAGTACTTC
CASSEPGLAGYEQYF
>TRBJ2-3|TRBV27|.|.
TGTGCCAGCGGGAGGGGGGATACGCAGTATTTT
CASGRGDTQYF
>TRBJ1-5|TRBV4-1|.|.
TGCGCCAGCAGCTCGGGAGGCGATCTACCCCAGCATTTT
CASSSGGDLPQHF
>TRBJ1-2|TRBV6-6|.|.
TGTGCCAGCAGTTACTCAGATACACATCCGTATGGCTACACCTTC
CASSYSDTHPYGYTF
>TRBJ1-2|TRBV6-5|.|.
TGTGCCAGCAGAAAAACAGGGAACTATGGCTACACCTTC
CASRKTGNYGYTF
>TRBJ1-1|TRBV28|.|.
TGTGCCAGCAGTGCCTATCGGACAGCGAACACTGAAGCTTTCTTT
CASSAYRTANTEAFF
>TRBJ2-2|TRBV5-6|.|TRBD2
TGTGCCAGCAGCATTAAGACTAGCACGGGACCCGGGGAGCTGTTTTTT
CASSIKTSTGPGELFF
>TRBJ1-3|TRBV5-1|.|.
TGCGCCAGCAGCTTGGGCCCTGTCCCGGTGATCTCTGGAAACACCATATATTTT
CASSLGPVPVISGNTIYF
>TRBJ1-3|TRBV10-3|.|.
TGTGCCATCAGTAACAGGGAGTCTGGAAACACCATATATTTT
CAISNRESGNTIYF
>TRBJ2-3|TRBV19|once|TRBD1
TGTGCCAGTACGGACAGGGGAGGCGATACGCAGTATTTT
CASTDRGGDTQYF
>TRBJ2-1|TRBV7-3|.|TRBD2
TGTGCCAGCAGCTTAGGTTCCGCGGGAGCATATGAGCAGTTCTTC
CASSLGSAGAYEQFF
>TRBJ2-1|TRBV7-2|few|.
TGTGCCAGCAGCTTCGGGCGGGCTGAGCAGTTCTTC
CASSFGRAEQFF
>TRBJ1-2|TRBV5-8|.|TRBD1
TGTGCCAGCAGAGTCGCCGGGACAGGGGGCAGTAATGGCTACACCTTC
CASRVAGTGGSNGYTF
>TRBJ2-4|TRBV7-2|.|.
TGTGCCAGCAGCTTAGGGGTTGCGGGTGCCATTCAGTACTTC
CASSLGVAGAIQYF
>TRBJ2-5|TRBV19|.|TRBD2
TGTGCCAGTAGTATGACGTCGGCGGGAGGGCCTTTCGTAGAGACCCAGTACTTC
CASSMTSAGGPFVETQYF
>TRBJ1-1|TRBV9|.|.
TGTGCCAGCAGCGTAACGAGGGACACTGAAGCTTTCTTT
CASSVTRDTEAFF
>TRBJ2-1|TRBV9|.|TRBD2
TGTGCCAGCAGCGTGGGAGCGGGAACTTACAATGAGCAGTTCTTC
CASSVGAGTYNEQFF
>TRBJ2-3|TRBV7-9|.|TRBD2
TGTGCCAGCAGCTTAGCCGGGACTAGCGGGAGCACAGATACGCAGTATTTT
CASSLAGTSGSTDTQYF
>TRBJ1-1|TRBV30|.|.
TGTGCCTGGAGTAGAACACACACTGAAGCTTTCTTT
CAWSRTHTEAFF
>TRBJ1-2|TRBV5-6|.|.
TGTGCCAGCAGCCCAGGGACACTTAACTATGGCTACACCTTC
CASSPGTLNYGYTF
>TRBJ2-1|TRBV4-2|.|TRBD2
TGTGCCAGCAGCCGTCGACTAGCGGGAGCAGGTGGCAATGAGCAGTTCTTC
CASSRRLAGAGGNEQFF
>TRBJ1-2|TRBV18|.|.
TGTGCCAGCTCACCGAACCCCCAGGGCGGCTACACCTTC
CASSPNPQGGYTF